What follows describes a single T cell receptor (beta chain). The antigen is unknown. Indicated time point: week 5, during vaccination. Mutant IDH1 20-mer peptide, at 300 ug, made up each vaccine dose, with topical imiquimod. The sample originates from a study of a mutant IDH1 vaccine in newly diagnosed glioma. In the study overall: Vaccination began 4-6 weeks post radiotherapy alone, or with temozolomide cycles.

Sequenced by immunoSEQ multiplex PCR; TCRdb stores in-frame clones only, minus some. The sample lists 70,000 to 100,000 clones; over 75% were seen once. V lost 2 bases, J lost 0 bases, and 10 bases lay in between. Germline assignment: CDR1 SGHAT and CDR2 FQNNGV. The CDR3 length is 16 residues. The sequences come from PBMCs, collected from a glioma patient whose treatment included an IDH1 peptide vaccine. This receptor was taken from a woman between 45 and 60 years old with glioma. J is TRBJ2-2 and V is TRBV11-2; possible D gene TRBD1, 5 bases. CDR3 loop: CASSLSATANTGELFF. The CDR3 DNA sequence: TGTGCCAGCAGCTTAAGCGCGACAGCGAACACCGGGGAGCTGTTTTTT.